What follows are 29 T cell receptor beta chains derived from one specimen sequenced in a study of cytotoxic CD8 clonotypes in ibrutinib-treated CLL. The assay was immunoSEQ multiplex PCR, and TCRdb's table has in-frame clones only and misses some. The sample includes some 29,000 clones, about 76% of them seen just once. This specimen was PBMCs, taken after 36 months of ibrutinib treatment. The origin of the receptors is a human donor with chronic lymphocytic leukemia.

The chain has TRBV7-6 and TRBJ2-5, with TRBD1 identical over 7 bases. The V gene end was trimmed by 1 base and the J gene end by 4 bases; junction bases not matched to a gene: 3. Per germline, CDR1 SGHVS and CDR2 FNYEAQ. This CDR3 is 14 amino acids long. As DNA, the CDR3 is TGTGCCAGCAGCTTAGACAGGGGTGTAGAGACCCAGTACTTC. As protein: CASSLDRGVETQYF.

This sequence joins TRBV4-1 and TRBJ1-1; D is possibly TRBD1 (5 bases). The CDR3 has 13 amino acids. V shed 4 bases and J shed 5 bases, with 11 bases lying between them. Looked up from germline, CDR1 is MGHRA and CDR2 is YSYEKL. The CDR3 is CASSPYGGTEAFF. The CDR3 DNA reads as TGCGCCAGCAGCCCCTATGGGGGAACTGAAGCTTTCTTT.

This clone was detected once. The V gene is TRBV27, the J gene TRBJ2-7; the D gene is possibly TRBD2 (7 bases). The CDR3 length is 15 residues. V was shortened by 7 bases and J by 9 bases, with 25 bases between the two germline ends. The germline V gene has CDR1 MNHEY and CDR2 SMNVEV (reference sequence). The CDR3 nucleotides are TGTGCCAGCACCTCTATAGGGGGGGCGATAGAGTTGCAGTACTTC. Protein product: CASTSIGGAIELQYF.

This clone was found once. CDR3 protein: CASSRSPGGTEAFF. In nucleotides, the CDR3 is TGTGCCAGCAGCCGATCTCCAGGGGGCACTGAAGCTTTCTTT. This rearrangement joins TRBV21-1 to TRBJ1-1; TRBD1, the table's D call, was not compared with the DNA. TRBV21-1 is tagged as a pseudogene. The CDR3 is made up of 14 amino acids.

This clone was seen just once. The chain links TRBV19 to TRBJ2-7; D is uncertain. Germline V lookup: CDR1 LNHDA, CDR2 SQIVND (reference sequence). Between the trimmed V and J ends, which lost 5 bases and 2 bases, there was a span of 10 bases. This CDR3 has 13 residues. DNA of the CDR3: TGTGCCAGTAGTCCCGACGGAACCTACGAGCAGTACTTC. It is translated as CASSPDGTYEQYF. The full variable domain, its missing parts supplied by reference TRBV19 and TRBJ2-7, is DGGITQSPKYLFRKEGQNVTLSCEQNLNHDAMYWYRQDPGQGLRLIYYSQIVNDFQKGDIAEGYSVSREKKESFPLTVTSAQKNPTAFYLCASSPDGTYEQYFGPGTRLTVT.

The chain has TRBV13 and TRBJ1-2, with 11 bases matching TRBD1. There are 15 residues in the CDR3. Germline CDR1 and CDR2: PRHDT and FYEKMQ (reference sequence). V lost 3 bases, J lost 6 bases, and 6 bases stayed unmatched. The CDR3 DNA is TGTGCCAGCAGCTTCTGGACAGGGGGCAAGGATGGCTACACCTTC. Translation gives CASSFWTGGKDGYTF.

The chain couples TRBV5-1 to TRBJ2-1; no clear D gene. The CDR3 is 13 amino acids. V was cut by 0 bases and J by 12 bases, with 13 bases left in between. Germline CDR1 and CDR2: SGHRS and YFSETQ. Written as DNA, the CDR3 is TGCGCCAGCAGCTTGGCGGGCGGCCCATGGCAGTTCTTC. Amino acid sequence: CASSLAGGPWQFF.

CDR3 sequence (DNA): TGTGCCAGCAGACAGGGCCTCAGCTCCTACGAGCAGTACTTC. It codes for CASRQGLSSYEQYF. The V call is TRBV6-5, the J call TRBJ2-7; tentative D call: TRBD1 (6 bases). The CDR3 has 14 amino acids. Germline V gives CDR1 MNHEY, CDR2 SVGAGI. Deletions cut 6 bases from V and 0 bases from J, with 12 bases between.

V and J are TRBV9 and TRBJ1-2; D is undetermined. Germline lookup yields CDR1 SGDLS and CDR2 YYNGEE. The CDR3 totals 14 residues. Trimming pared 6 bases from V and 4 bases from J, leaving 16 bases between. The CDR3 bases are TGTGCCAGCACCCCCCCTGGGCCTCTCTATGGCTACACCTTC. Amino acids: CASTPPGPLYGYTF.

The genes are TRBV4-3 and TRBJ1-6; no clear D. The germline V gene has CDR1 LGHNA and CDR2 YSLEER. CDR3 length equals 14 residues. V was shortened by 0 bases and J by 11 bases, with 11 bases between the two germline ends. The CDR3 DNA follows: TGCGCCAGCAGCCAAGATAGCCTAAGGGCACCCCTCCACTTT. Protein sequence: CASSQDSLRAPLHF.

This chain uses TRBV30 with TRBJ1-5, with D unclear. The CDR3 is made up of 13 amino acids. The V and J ends lost 0 bases and 6 bases respectively, with 9 bases between them. Germline lookup yields CDR1 GTSNPN and CDR2 SVGIG (reference sequence). CDR3 DNA sequence: TGTGCCTGGAGTGTGCAGGCTCGTCAGCCCCAGCATTTT. It yields the protein CAWSVQARQPQHF.

The J gene is TRBJ2-7, the V gene TRBV27, with TRBD1 as a possible D gene (6 bases). The germline CDR1 and CDR2 sequences are MNHEY and SMNVEV (reference sequence). V was trimmed by 5 bases and J by 3 bases, leaving 14 bases between them. The CDR3 consists of 14 residues. For the CDR3, the DNA is TGTGCCAGCAGTCCGGGGACACTGGGCTACGAGCAGTACTTC. Encoded protein: CASSPGTLGYEQYF.

The chain couples TRBV10-3 to TRBJ1-1; the D gene is possibly TRBD1 (5 bases). The V end lost 7 bases, the J end lost 1 base, and 7 bases lay between the germline ends. Germline CDR1 ENHRY, CDR2 SYGVKD. CDR3 size: 12 residues. Here the CDR3 DNA reads TGTGCCATCACCGGACAGAACACTGAAGCTTTCTTT. The encoded protein is CAITGQNTEAFF.

The V gene is TRBV18, the J gene TRBJ2-5, with 7 bases fitting TRBD1. Unmatched junction bases numbered 2, after V lost 2 bases and J lost 2 bases. The CDR3 contains 14 residues. Germline assignment: CDR1 KGHSH and CDR2 LQKENI. The CDR3 here is CASSPGQAQETQYF. The DNA of the CDR3 is TGTGCCAGCTCACCAGGACAGGCTCAAGAGACCCAGTACTTC.

This chain links TRBV7-9 with TRBJ1-5; D unclear. Between the trimmed V and J ends, which lost 1 base and 3 bases, there was a span of 4 bases. The CDR3 loop spans 13 amino acids. In germline, CDR1 is SEHNR, CDR2 FQNEAQ (reference sequence). For the CDR3, the DNA is TGTGCCAGCAGCTTAGGAATCAATCAGCCCCAGCATTTT. It yields the protein CASSLGINQPQHF.

The rearrangement uses TRBV19 and TRBJ2-7; D tentatively fits TRBD1 or TRBD2 (6 bases each). Germline assignment: CDR1 LNHDA and CDR2 SQIVND (reference sequence). The CDR3 loop spans 13 amino acids. V was shortened by 1 base and J by 6 bases, with 10 bases between the two germline ends. The CDR3 region has the DNA TGTGCCAGTAGTATAGCGGGGGCCTCCGAGCAGTACTTC. It specifies CASSIAGASEQYF.

The chain joins TRBV2 to TRBJ2-1; D remains unclear. Trimming cost V 1 base and J 1 base, with 5 bases left between them. This CDR3 spans 14 amino acids. In germline, CDR1 is SNHLY, CDR2 FYNNEI. CDR3 sequence reads: CASSEGVSYNEQFF. In nucleotides, the CDR3 is TGTGCCAGCAGTGAAGGGGTTTCCTACAATGAGCAGTTCTTC.

The gene calls are TRBV9 and TRBJ2-1; the match to TRBD2 covers 8 bases. Germline CDR1 is SGDLS and CDR2 is YYNGEE. The CDR3 runs 15 residues. The V segment lost 4 bases and the J segment 5 bases; nucleotides outside the gene matches: 8. CDR3 loop: CASSSEGRGDNEQFF. For the CDR3, the DNA is TGTGCCAGCAGCTCAGAGGGGCGGGGGGACAATGAGCAGTTCTTC.

This chain joins TRBV6-6 and TRBJ2-3; no reliable D call. This CDR3 is 12 amino acids long. The germline V and J ends were trimmed by 4 bases and 5 bases, with 7 bases remaining between them. Germline loops: CDR1 MNHNY, CDR2 SVGAGI (reference sequence). CDR3 protein: CASSSSGDTQYF. The CDR3 nucleotides are TGTGCCAGCAGTTCTTCTGGAGATACGCAGTATTTT.

This chain's CDR3 is CASSSYSGVWEKLFF. DNA of the CDR3: TGTGCCAGCAGCTCGTACAGTGGGGTTTGGGAAAAACTGTTTTTT. The chain links TRBV7-6 to TRBJ1-4; no clear D gene. This CDR3 has 15 amino acids. The V end was cut by 4 bases, the J end by 8 bases, with 17 bases between. Germline assignment: CDR1 SGHVS and CDR2 FNYEAQ.

The rearrangement links TRBV7-9 to TRBJ2-2; 7 bases are shared with TRBD1. With V trimmed by 5 bases and J by 8 bases, 8 bases remained unmatched. In germline, CDR1 is SEHNR, CDR2 FQNEAQ (reference sequence). This CDR3 is 14 amino acids long. CDR3 region: CASSPDRASGELFF. The CDR3 bases are TGTGCCAGCAGCCCTGACAGGGCGTCAGGGGAGCTGTTTTTT.

This clone has a handful of counts. The chain couples TRBV5-6 to TRBJ1-5, with D perhaps matching TRBD1 (5 bases). Per the germline V gene, CDR1 is SGHDT and CDR2 is YYEEEE. The CDR3 has 13 residues. Trimming removed 0 bases at V and 9 bases at J, with 10 bases between. CDR3: CASSLVPGTPQHF. CDR3 DNA: TGTGCCAGCAGCTTGGTTCCCGGGACGCCCCAGCATTTT.

This chain links TRBV19 with TRBJ1-5; 7 bases are a match to TRBD1. The CDR3 runs to 18 residues. The junction had 17 bases not matched to a gene; V was cut back by 4 bases and J by 5 bases. CDR1 and CDR2 from the germline V gene are LNHDA and SQIVND (reference sequence). The DNA of the CDR3 is TGTGCCAGTAGTAGTCGAGGGTCGACAGGGAGGGTACATCAGCCCCAGCATTTT. It is translated as CASSSRGSTGRVHQPQHF.

V gene TRBV9 combines with J gene TRBJ2-5; 8 bases line up with TRBD2. This CDR3 has 15 residues. CDR1 SGDLS and CDR2 YYNGEE come from the germline V gene. The V gene end was trimmed by 4 bases and the J gene end by 4 bases; junction bases not matched to a gene: 9. The CDR3 DNA follows: TGTGCCAGCAGCCAGATCAGCGGGGGAGGAGAGACCCAGTACTTC. Translated, it gives CASSQISGGGETQYF.

J is TRBJ2-5 and V is TRBV5-1; D not resolved. The V gene's germline CDR1 is SGHRS and CDR2 YFSETQ. V dropped 0 bases and J dropped 2 bases, with 5 bases sitting between them. This CDR3 is built from 13 residues. As DNA, the CDR3 is TGCGCCAGCAGCTTGGGACTTCAAGAGACCCAGTACTTC. Its translation: CASSLGLQETQYF.

This clone was seen more than once but under ten times. The chain has TRBV5-1 and TRBJ2-1, with D tentatively TRBD2 (6 bases). The V gene lost 3 bases and the J gene lost 3 bases, with 13 bases spanning the gap. Germline V gives CDR1 SGHRS, CDR2 YFSETQ. CDR3 length equals 15 residues. CDR3 residues: CASSSGQGGYNEQFF. CDR3 coding DNA: TGCGCCAGCAGCTCGGGGCAGGGAGGCTACAATGAGCAGTTCTTC. Combining the CDR3 with reference TRBV5-1 and TRBJ2-1 gives the whole variable domain KAGVTQTPRYLIKTRGQQVTLSCSPISGHRSVSWYQQTPGQGLQFLFEYFSETQRNKGNFPGRFSGRQFSNSRSEMNVSTLELGDSALYLCASSSGQGGYNEQFFGPGTRLTVL.

This rearrangement joins TRBV5-6 to TRBJ2-3; 7 bases align to TRBD2. Germline assignment: CDR1 SGHDT and CDR2 YYEEEE. The CDR3 contains 15 residues. J lost 3 bases, V lost 2 bases, and 6 bases had no gene match. This CDR3 is CASSFGGRATDTQYF. CDR3 sequence (DNA): TGTGCCAGCAGCTTCGGGGGGAGGGCAACAGATACGCAGTATTTT.

CDR3 sequence: CASSVERGGLFTDTQYF. The DNA for the CDR3 is TGTGCCAGCAGTGTGGAGCGGGGGGGCCTTTTCACAGATACGCAGTATTTT. The chain links TRBV2 to TRBJ2-3; 10 bases fit TRBD2. Germline V gene data show CDR1 as SNHLY and CDR2 as FYNNEI. The V segment lost 4 bases and the J segment 2 bases; nucleotides outside the gene matches: 9. The CDR3 runs to 17 residues. The full variable domain, completed using reference TRBV2 and TRBJ2-3, is EPEVTQTPSHQVTQMGQEVILRCVPISNHLYFYWYRQILGQKVEFLVSFYNNEISEKSEIFDDQFSVERPDGSNFTLKIRSTKLEDSAMYFCASSVERGGLFTDTQYFGPGTRLTVL.

The chain carries TRBV6-5 and TRBJ1-1; D is uncertain. With 3 bases removed from V and 1 base from J, the gap between germline ends came to 9 bases. This CDR3 comprises 14 residues. Germline V gene sequence: CDR1 MNHEY, CDR2 SVGAGI. The CDR3 protein is CASSYQPGNTEAFF. The CDR3 bases are TGTGCCAGCAGTTATCAGCCGGGGAACACTGAAGCTTTCTTT.